Shown below are 30 T cell receptor beta chains from a single sample sequenced in a study of beta chain features in type 1 diabetes. The investigators reverse transcribed all of the isolated RNA, so they sequenced expressed TCRB transcripts. TCRdb keeps only in-frame clones here, not all; method: immunoSEQ multiplex PCR. There are around 300,000 clones in the sample; 14% occur only once, and roughly 6.7% lies in the top ten. Sequencing was carried out using central memory CD4+ T cells from blood. These receptors all come from a man aged 25 to 40 in good health.

The gene calls are TRBV16 and TRBJ2-2; possibly TRBD1 or TRBD2 for D (6 bases each). Trimming stripped 4 bases from V and 6 bases from J, with 12 bases between. CDR1 is KGHSY and CDR2 is FQNENV in the germline V gene. The CDR3 contains 14 residues. CDR3 sequence (DNA): TGTGCCAGCAGCCTAAATCGGGGGCCCGGGGAGCTGTTTTTT. Its translation is CASSLNRGPGELFF.

The J gene is TRBJ2-3, the V gene TRBV5-1; 8 bases align to TRBD1. The CDR3 is made up of 16 amino acids. The trim removed 4 bases at V and 1 base at J, leaving 8 bases unmatched. Germline CDR1 and CDR2: SGHRS and YFSETQ. In nucleotides, the CDR3 is TGCGCCAGCAGCGCTGGACAGGGACAACGCACAGATACGCAGTATTTT. Protein product: CASSAGQGQRTDTQYF. Looking up the rest from reference TRBV5-1 and TRBJ2-3 gives the full variable domain: KAGVTQTPRYLIKTRGQQVTLSCSPISGHRSVSWYQQTPGQGLQFLFEYFSETQRNKGNFPGRFSGRQFSNSRSEMNVSTLELGDSALYLCASSAGQGQRTDTQYFGPGTRLTVL.

This clone was seen once. The rearrangement joins TRBV27 to TRBJ1-1; 10 positions agree with TRBD1. Germline V gives CDR1 MNHEY, CDR2 SMNVEV (reference sequence). V shed 10 bases, J shed 11 bases, and the junction held 4 bases outside the gene matches. The CDR3 consists of 10 residues. The DNA of the CDR3 is TGTGCCACCTCGGGACAGGGGGCTTTCTTT. It translates to CATSGQGAFF.

V is TRBV6-1 and J is TRBJ2-2; D may correspond to TRBD1 or TRBD2 (5 bases each). CDR1 and CDR2 (germline): MNHNS, SASEGT. This CDR3 has 15 amino acids. Between the trimmed V and J ends, which lost 8 bases and 4 bases, there was a span of 17 bases. This chain's CDR3 is CASWQGEAGTGELFF. The CDR3 nucleotides read TGTGCCAGCTGGCAGGGAGAAGCAGGCACCGGGGAGCTGTTTTTT.

In its sample, this clone was seen a few times. Additional DNA sequences in this sample encode the identical CDR3. V usage is TRBV4-1 and J usage is TRBJ2-5, with 8 bases that match TRBD2. With V trimmed by 2 bases and J by 4 bases, 3 bases remained unmatched. Germline assignment: CDR1 MGHRA and CDR2 YSYEKL. This CDR3 is 14 amino acids long. This CDR3 reads CASSQSGTRETQYF. The DNA of the CDR3 is TGCGCCAGCAGCCAATCCGGGACTAGAGAGACCCAGTACTTC.

The CDR3 DNA reads TGCAGCGTGGGACTAGCGGCCTCCTACAATGAGCAGTTCTTC. Amino acid sequence: CSVGLAASYNEQFF. The chain carries TRBV29-1 and TRBJ2-1, with TRBD2 identical over 11 bases. This CDR3 has 14 residues. V lost 6 bases and J lost 0; bases outside the gene matches: 1. Germline loops: CDR1 SQVTM, CDR2 ANQGSEA.

This clone was found a few times. The chain uses TRBV6-5 and TRBJ1-1, with no clear D. The ends were cut back, 4 bases at V and 8 bases at J, with 8 bases in the middle. This CDR3 spans 11 amino acids. Per the germline V gene, CDR1 is MNHEY and CDR2 is SVGAGI. The DNA for the CDR3 is TGTGCCAGCAGTTCGACAAGAGAAGCTTTCTTT. It encodes CASSSTREAFF.

This clone was detected a few times. The chain couples TRBV5-1 to TRBJ2-2, with D unclear. Germline V gene data show CDR1 as SGHRS and CDR2 as YFSETQ. Trimming removed 0 bases from V and 6 bases from J, with 12 bases in between. This CDR3 region has 15 residues. The CDR3 sequence is CASSLAFISAGELFF. The DNA for the CDR3 is TGCGCCAGCAGCTTGGCCTTTATCAGCGCCGGGGAGCTGTTTTTT.

This clone was detected a few times. V gene TRBV7-8 combines with J gene TRBJ2-7; D is unresolved. The CDR3 covers 14 residues. The germline gives CDR1 SGHVS, CDR2 FQNEAQ. V dropped 2 bases and J dropped 3 bases, with 11 bases sitting between them. For the CDR3, the DNA is TGTGCCAGCAGCTTACTCGGCTCCTACTACGAGCAGTACTTC. As protein: CASSLLGSYYEQYF.

This rearrangement joins TRBV27 to TRBJ1-1; 9 nucleotides line up with TRBD1. Trimming at V came to 4 bases and at J to 2 bases, leaving 5 bases not matched to a gene. Germline assignment: CDR1 MNHEY and CDR2 SMNVEV (reference sequence). This CDR3 is 15 amino acids long. CDR3 sequence (DNA): TGTGCCAGCAGTTCACAGGGGGCCGGAAACACTGAAGCTTTCTTT. It translates to CASSSQGAGNTEAFF.

This rearrangement joins TRBV5-1 to TRBJ1-6; 10 bases fit TRBD1. Trimming at V came to 0 bases and at J to 7 bases, leaving 1 base not matched to a gene. There are 15 residues in the CDR3. Germline V gives CDR1 SGHRS, CDR2 YFSETQ. CDR3 nucleotides: TGCGCCAGCAGCTTGGCGGGACAGGGGAATTCACCCCTCCACTTT. This encodes CASSLAGQGNSPLHF. Using reference TRBV5-1 and TRBJ1-6 for the parts outside the CDR3, the full variable domain is KAGVTQTPRYLIKTRGQQVTLSCSPISGHRSVSWYQQTPGQGLQFLFEYFSETQRNKGNFPGRFSGRQFSNSRSEMNVSTLELGDSALYLCASSLAGQGNSPLHFGNGTRLTVT.

This clone was detected a few times. This rearrangement joins TRBV19 to TRBJ1-2; no definite D call. V was trimmed by 7 bases and J by 4 bases, leaving 13 bases between them. The CDR3 is 13 amino acids. Germline lookup yields CDR1 LNHDA and CDR2 SQIVND (reference sequence). DNA of the CDR3: TGTGCCAGTACCCAAGGTGGCCGCTATGGCTACACCTTC. This sequence encodes CASTQGGRYGYTF.

The chain recombines TRBV9 with TRBJ1-1, with D uncertain. Germline values: CDR1 SGDLS, CDR2 YYNGEE. V gave up 4 bases and J gave up 8 bases, with 15 bases separating them. The CDR3 covers 13 residues. The CDR3 DNA reads as TGTGCCAGCAGCCCCCACTGGGGTCAAGAAGCTTTCTTT. This gives the protein CASSPHWGQEAFF.

This clone was observed a handful of times. The V call is TRBV29-1, the J call TRBJ2-5; D ambiguous. The CDR3 has 12 amino acids. Trimming took 6 bases from V and 1 from J, leaving 9 bases between them. Germline lookup yields CDR1 SQVTM and CDR2 ANQGSEA. CDR3: CSVRTPQETQYF. CDR3 nucleotides: TGCAGCGTCAGGACCCCCCAAGAGACCCAGTACTTC.

The CDR3 spells CASSRAGQNEQYV. In DNA, the CDR3 is TGTGCCAGCAGTCGCGCGGGACAGAACGAGCAGTACGTC. V gene TRBV6-1 combines with J gene TRBJ2-7; D may be TRBD1 (7 bases). V was shortened by 5 bases and J by 5 bases, with 13 bases between the two germline ends. This CDR3 contains 13 residues. CDR1 and CDR2 (germline): MNHNS, SASEGT.

The chain links TRBV5-4 to TRBJ1-2; no clear D. V shed 7 bases and J shed 7 bases, with 11 bases lying between them. Germline V lookup: CDR1 SGHNT, CDR2 YYREEE (reference sequence). This CDR3 has 11 amino acids. The CDR3, as DNA: TGTGCCAGCCGAACCGGCGGTGGCTACACCTTC. Its protein product is CASRTGGGYTF. Together with reference TRBV5-4 and TRBJ1-2, the CDR3 gives the full variable domain: ETGVTQSPTHLIKTRGQQVTLRCSSQSGHNTVSWYQQALGQGPQFIFQYYREEENGRGNFPPRFSGLQFPNYSSELNVNALELDDSALYLCASRTGGGYTFGSGTRLTVV.

V gene TRBV11-2 combines with J gene TRBJ1-1; D possibly corresponds to TRBD1 (6 bases). Trimming left V 5 bases short and J 5 bases short, with 18 bases between. The CDR3 consists of 15 residues. Germline V gene data show CDR1 as SGHAT and CDR2 as FQNNGV. The CDR3 is CASSRAGVMRTEAFF. The CDR3 nucleotides are TGTGCCAGCAGCCGAGCAGGGGTTATGCGGACTGAAGCTTTCTTT.

This clone was detected a few times. This chain uses TRBV4-1 with TRBJ2-3, with TRBD2 matching 8 bases. This CDR3 has 14 residues. V lost 4 bases, J lost 2 bases, and 2 bases stayed unmatched. Per the germline V gene, CDR1 is MGHRA and CDR2 is YSYEKL. The CDR3 DNA follows: TGCGCCAGCAGCCTAGCGGGGAACACAGATACGCAGTATTTT. Amino acid sequence: CASSLAGNTDTQYF.

For the CDR3, the DNA is TGTGCCTGGAAAGGAGAAACTACAGATACGCAGTATTTT. Amino acid sequence: CAWKGETTDTQYF. The gene calls are TRBV30 and TRBJ2-3; D gene ambiguous. The CDR3 sequence is 13 residues long. V lost 4 bases, J lost 3 bases, and 11 bases lay in between. The V gene's germline CDR1 is GTSNPN and CDR2 SVGIG (reference sequence).

The chain employs TRBV27 and TRBJ1-2; 9 nucleotides align to TRBD1. This CDR3 has 14 amino acids. The V segment lost 6 bases and the J segment 4 bases; nucleotides outside the gene matches: 6. Germline V lookup: CDR1 MNHEY, CDR2 SMNVEV (reference sequence). The CDR3 bases are TGTGCCAGCAGGGACAGGGGCCAGGTCTATGGCTACACCTTC. It yields the protein CASRDRGQVYGYTF.

This clone was observed a few times. The J gene is TRBJ2-3, the V gene TRBV6-5; D gene unclear. Trimming took off 6 bases at V and 2 bases at J, with 9 bases between the two ends. CDR1 is MNHEY and CDR2 is SVGAGI in the germline V gene. The CDR3 loop spans 13 amino acids. CDR3 loop: CASSYGYTDTQYF. DNA for the CDR3: TGTGCCAGCAGCTACGGGTACACAGATACGCAGTATTTT.

In this sample, this clone turned up a few times. The rearrangement joins TRBV7-2 to TRBJ2-5, with D perhaps TRBD2 (7 bases). The CDR3 contains 16 residues. V was clipped by 5 bases and J by 5 bases, with 21 bases between them. Germline CDR1 is SGHTA and CDR2 is FQGNSA. CDR3 in DNA: TGTGCCAGCAGCCGCGGGGCGGGGGCCCTTGGGGAGACCCAGTACTTC. Residues: CASSRGAGALGETQYF. Full variable domain (remainder filled in from reference TRBV7-2 and TRBJ2-5): GAGVSQSPSNKVTEKGKDVELRCDPISGHTALYWYRQSLGQGLEFLIYFQGNSAPDKSGLPSDRFSAERTGGSVSTLTIQRTQQEDSAVYLCASSRGAGALGETQYFGPGTRLLVL.

Comment on this clone: The sample contains more than one DNA sequence encoding this CDR3. The genes are TRBV7-9 and TRBJ1-1; D is undetermined. Trimming pared 4 bases from V and 4 bases from J, leaving 16 bases between. Germline CDR1 SEHNR, CDR2 FQNEAQ (reference sequence). The CDR3 sequence is 15 residues long. The CDR3 region has the DNA TGTGCCAGCAGCTGGGTTAGAGGGCGAGGCACTGAAGCTTTCTTT. It translates to CASSWVRGRGTEAFF.

This clone has just a few counts. This chain joins TRBV4-2 and TRBJ1-2; TRBD1 agrees at 7 bases. The CDR3 totals 15 residues. Trimming cost V 4 bases and J 2 bases; bases outside gene matches: 7. Germline loops: CDR1 LGHNA, CDR2 YNFKEQ. The CDR3, as DNA: TGTGCCAGCAGCCCCGGGGGGACAGACAACTATGGCTACACCTTC. Amino acid sequence: CASSPGGTDNYGYTF.

This clone was observed a few times. Other nucleotide sequences in the sample specify the same CDR3. V and J are TRBV29-1 and TRBJ1-1; weak D call: TRBD1 (5 bases). Trimming removed 7 bases from V and 1 base from J, with 10 bases in between. CDR3 size: 12 residues. Germline V CDR1 and CDR2: SQVTM, ANQGSEA. CDR3 nucleotides: TGCAGCGCAAGACAGACGAACACTGAAGCTTTCTTT. Amino acid sequence: CSARQTNTEAFF. Complete variable domain (other parts from reference TRBV29-1 and TRBJ1-1): SAVISQKPSRDICQRGTSLTIQCQVDSQVTMMFWYRQQPGQSLTLIATANQGSEATYESGFVIDKFPISRPNLTFSTLTVSNMSPEDSSIYLCSARQTNTEAFFGQGTRLTVV.

This clone was observed a few times. V and J are TRBV11-2 and TRBJ2-1, with 9 bases aligning to TRBD2. The germline gives CDR1 SGHAT, CDR2 FQNNGV. This CDR3 region has 14 residues. The ends lost 5 bases at V and 13 bases at J; junction bases unmatched: 12. The CDR3 DNA sequence: TGTGCCAGCAGCCAACCGTCTAGCGGGGATATACAGTTCTTC. Protein: CASSQPSSGDIQFF.

The table lists this clone with a few counts. The chain joins TRBV10-3 to TRBJ2-5, with a possible D match to TRBD1 (5 bases). V dropped 4 bases and J dropped 1 base, with 13 bases sitting between them. This CDR3 spans 15 amino acids. The germline V gene encodes CDR1 ENHRY and CDR2 SYGVKD. CDR3 amino acids: CAISAGLPFQETQYF. DNA for the CDR3: TGTGCCATCAGTGCAGGGTTGCCTTTCCAAGAGACCCAGTACTTC.

V usage is TRBV7-3 and J usage is TRBJ1-2; D is unresolved. The germline V and J ends were trimmed by 6 bases and 3 bases, with 11 bases remaining between them. The CDR3 is made up of 13 amino acids. Germline loops: CDR1 SGHTA, CDR2 FQGTGA. In nucleotides, the CDR3 is TGTGCCAGCAGTCTAGAGCCCTACTATGGCTACACCTTC. Its translation is CASSLEPYYGYTF.

This clone was seen only a few times. V gene TRBV10-3 combines with J gene TRBJ2-3; TRBD2 agrees at 7 bases. V shed 8 bases, J shed 6 bases, and the junction held 8 bases outside the gene matches. The CDR3 extends over 13 amino acids. Germline V gives CDR1 ENHRY, CDR2 SYGVKD. CDR3 nucleotides: TGTGCCATCGGTGGCGGGAGAGGGGATACGCAGTATTTT. Translation gives CAIGGGRGDTQYF.

To note about this clone: Other DNA sequences in this sample translate to the same CDR3. The V and J genes are TRBV5-1 and TRBJ1-1; 8 bases are shared with TRBD1. The V and J ends lost 4 bases and 2 bases, in that order; junction bases with no gene match: 4. Germline loops: CDR1 SGHRS, CDR2 YFSETQ. This CDR3 is 14 amino acids long. DNA for the CDR3: TGCGCCAGCAGCGTACAGGGGGTTAACACTGAAGCTTTCTTT. Translation gives CASSVQGVNTEAFF.